Listed below are T cell receptor beta chains from one sample, sequenced in a study of memory CD4+ T cells and cytomegalovirus serostatus. Only in-frame clones appear in the TCRdb table, and some are missing; sequencing was by immunoSEQ multiplex PCR. Of around 44,000 clones in the sample, over 70% were seen once. Sequencing was done on a sample of memory CD4+ T cells from blood. All receptors come from an adult in good health and CMV-seronegative. Both conserved end residues are part of each CDR3. A D gene is named only where the DNA matches it firmly. Size is stated for part of the rows, as once, few or many counts, or as a class when the clone is expanded.

>.|TRBV18|TRBJ2-5|.
TGTGCCAGCTCACCACTCCAAGAGACCCAGTACTTC
CASSPLQETQYF
>TRBD1|TRBV19|TRBJ2-2|.
TGTGCCAGTAATACATACGGACAGGGACGAACCGGGGAGCTGTTTTTT
CASNTYGQGRTGELFF
>.|TRBV14|TRBJ2-2|.
TGTGCCAGCAGCCAAGACTTAGCCGGGGAGCTGTTTTTT
CASSQDLAGELFF
>.|TRBV7-8|TRBJ2-7|.
TGTGCCAGCAGCTTAGCGGACCGAGGCGAGCAGTACTTC
CASSLADRGEQYF
>.|TRBV7-7|TRBJ1-3|.
TGTGCTAGCAGCTCCGGACCGAGCTCTGGAAACACCATATATTTT
CASSSGPSSGNTIYF
>TRBD1|TRBV19|TRBJ1-6|.
TGTGCCAGTAGTCGGACAGGTTTAAAATCACCCCTCCACTTT
CASSRTGLKSPLHF
>.|TRBV11-2|TRBJ1-3|.
TGTGCCAGCAGCCCCCTCTGGGGCAACCAAAACACCATATATTTT
CASSPLWGNQNTIYF
>.|TRBV6-6|TRBJ1-1|.
TGTGCCAGCAGTGGGCGGGTTCCTGAAGCTTTCTTT
CASSGRVPEAFF
>TRBD1|TRBV5-1|TRBJ2-5|.
TGCGCCAGCAGCACTGGGGGGACAGGGGAACAAGAGACCCAGTACTTC
CASSTGGTGEQETQYF
>.|TRBV5-1|TRBJ2-2|.
TGCGCCAGCAGCTTGGGGGCCGGTACAGGGTTCACCGGGGAGCTGTTTTTT
CASSLGAGTGFTGELFF
>.|TRBV2|TRBJ1-2|.
TGTGCCAGCAGTGACGTCCCGGGACACCTTCGGCTTAACTATGGCTACACCTTC
CASSDVPGHLRLNYGYTF
>.|TRBV28|TRBJ1-4|.
TGTGCCAGCAGTGTAGGAGGCGGTGAAAAACTGTTTTTT
CASSVGGGEKLFF
>.|TRBV10-3|TRBJ2-7|.
TGTGCCATCAGTGTCCTAAAGGAGGGGTCGTACCCCGCCTACGAGCAGTACTTC
CAISVLKEGSYPAYEQYF
>.|TRBV10-3|TRBJ1-3|.
TGTGCCATCAAAGATTCTGGAAACACCATATATTTT
CAIKDSGNTIYF
>.|TRBV5-5|TRBJ2-1|.
TGTGCCAGCAGCTTGGAAGGGCTCTACAATGAGCAGTTCTTC
CASSLEGLYNEQFF
>TRBD1|TRBV10-2|TRBJ1-1|few
TGCGCCAGCACCGGGGGCAGGGGGCTGACTGAAGCTTTCTTT
CASTGGRGLTEAFF
>.|TRBV19|TRBJ2-1|.
TGTGCCAGTAGTTCAACCGGGACAAGTTTATACGAGCAGTTCTTC
CASSSTGTSLYEQFF
>TRBD1|TRBV29-1|TRBJ1-6|.
TGCAGCGTCGGGGACAGTCTTAATTCACCCCTCCACTTT
CSVGDSLNSPLHF
>.|TRBV6-5|TRBJ1-4|.
TGTGCCAGCAGTTACTCGCGGGGGGATGGTGAAAAACTGTTTTTT
CASSYSRGDGEKLFF
>.|TRBV6-1|TRBJ1-5|medium-sized
TGTGCCAGCGGAAACAATCAGCCCCAGCATTTT
CASGNNQPQHF
>TRBD1|TRBV6-5|TRBJ2-6|.
TGTGCCAGCAGTTGGGCAGGGGGCTCTGGGGCTAACGTCCTGACTTTC
CASSWAGGSGANVLTF
>TRBD2|TRBV27|TRBJ2-2|.
TGTGCCAGCAGTTTATCGCGGGGGGGGACCGGGGAGCTGTTTTTT
CASSLSRGGTGELFF
>.|TRBV14|TRBJ1-1|.
TGTGCCAGCAGCCAAGTCAGGGGAGTCGGGACTGAAGCTTTCTTT
CASSQVRGVGTEAFF
>TRBD1|TRBV5-1|TRBJ2-4|once
TGCGCCAGCAGCGCCCAGGGGGAAAACATTCAGTACTTC
CASSAQGENIQYF
>.|TRBV6-6|TRBJ2-5|.
TGTGCCAGCAGTTACTTAACAGGGTTCCAAGAGACCCAGTACTTC
CASSYLTGFQETQYF
>.|TRBV28|TRBJ1-5|.
TGTGCCAGCAGTCCTTACACGGTGAGGCCCCAGCATTTT
CASSPYTVRPQHF
>TRBD2|TRBV5-1|TRBJ2-7|few
TGCGCCAGCAGCTTGAGCGGGGGCACCTACGAGCAGTACTTC
CASSLSGGTYEQYF
>.|TRBV20-1|TRBJ1-2|.
TGCAGCCCTTCGGGGTACAATGGCTACACCTTC
CSPSGYNGYTF
>.|TRBV10-3|TRBJ1-1|few
TGTGCCATCAAAAGGGTAAATGACACTGAAGCTTTCTTT
CAIKRVNDTEAFF
>.|TRBV11-3|TRBJ1-1|.
TGTGCCAGCAGCTTCAAAGGCGCTGAAGCTTTCTTT
CASSFKGAEAFF
>TRBD1|TRBV13|TRBJ1-2|.
TGTGCCAGCAGCTCTCTTTCGACAGGGGCCTATGGCTACACCTTC
CASSSLSTGAYGYTF
>.|TRBV14|TRBJ2-3|.
TGTGCCAGCTCACCGAACAGGGGACTCACAGATACGCAGTATTTT
CASSPNRGLTDTQYF
>.|TRBV5-1|TRBJ2-2|.
TGCGCCAGCAGCCCTTACACCGGGGAGCTGTTTTTT
CASSPYTGELFF
>.|TRBV25-1|TRBJ1-5|.
TGTGCCAGCAGTCCGGCCGGGACATTAGGCGATCAGCCCCAGCATTTT
CASSPAGTLGDQPQHF
>.|TRBV19|TRBJ2-4|.
TGTGCCAGTAGTGCACAGGCGGCCAAAAACATTCAGTACTTC
CASSAQAAKNIQYF
>.|TRBV7-8|TRBJ1-1|.
TGTGCCAGCAGCTTCCCGGGGCGATGGGTTGAAGCTTTCTTT
CASSFPGRWVEAFF
>.|TRBV25-1|TRBJ2-5|.
TGTGCCAGCCCCAGGGCAAGAGGGGAGACCCAGTACTTC
CASPRARGETQYF
>.|TRBV7-9|TRBJ1-5|few
TGTGCCAGCAGCTTATACGACAGCAATCAGCCCCAGCATTTT
CASSLYDSNQPQHF
>TRBD1|TRBV15|TRBJ2-5|.
TGTGCCACCAGCAGCTGGACAGGGGAGGAAGAGACCCAGTACTTC
CATSSWTGEEETQYF
>.|TRBV7-2|TRBJ2-3|.
TGTGCCAGCAACCTAGGGGGGGGTGCAGATACGCAGTATTTT
CASNLGGGADTQYF